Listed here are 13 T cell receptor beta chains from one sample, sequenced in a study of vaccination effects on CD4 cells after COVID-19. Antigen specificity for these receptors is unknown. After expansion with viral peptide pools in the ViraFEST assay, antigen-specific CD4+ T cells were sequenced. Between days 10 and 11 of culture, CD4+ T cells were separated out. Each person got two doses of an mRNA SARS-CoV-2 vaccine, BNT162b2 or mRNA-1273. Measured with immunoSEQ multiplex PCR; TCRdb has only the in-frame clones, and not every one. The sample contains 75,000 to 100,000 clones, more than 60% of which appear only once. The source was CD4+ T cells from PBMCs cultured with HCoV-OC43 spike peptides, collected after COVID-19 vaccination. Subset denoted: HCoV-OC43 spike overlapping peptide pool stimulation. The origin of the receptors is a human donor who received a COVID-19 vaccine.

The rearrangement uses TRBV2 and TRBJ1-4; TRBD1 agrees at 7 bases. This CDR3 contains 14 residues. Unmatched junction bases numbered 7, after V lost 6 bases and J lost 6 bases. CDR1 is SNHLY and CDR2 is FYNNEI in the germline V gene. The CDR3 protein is CASSLTGSDEKLFF. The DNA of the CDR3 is TGTGCCAGCAGCTTGACAGGGTCGGATGAAAAACTGTTTTTT.

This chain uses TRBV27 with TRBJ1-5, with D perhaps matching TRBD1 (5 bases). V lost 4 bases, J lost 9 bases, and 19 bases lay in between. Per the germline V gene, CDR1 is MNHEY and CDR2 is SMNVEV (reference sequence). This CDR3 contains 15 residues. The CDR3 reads CASSSSSGNLRPQHF. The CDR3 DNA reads TGTGCCAGCAGTTCCTCCTCAGGGAACCTCCGGCCCCAGCATTTT.

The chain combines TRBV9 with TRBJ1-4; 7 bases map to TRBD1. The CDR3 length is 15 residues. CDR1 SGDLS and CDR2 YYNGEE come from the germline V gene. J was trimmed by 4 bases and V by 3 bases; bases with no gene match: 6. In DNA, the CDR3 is TGTGCCAGCAGCGCGTCGGGACAGTTTAATGAAAAACTGTTTTTT. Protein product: CASSASGQFNEKLFF. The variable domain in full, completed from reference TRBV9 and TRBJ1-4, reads DSGVTQTPKHLITATGQRVTLRCSPRSGDLSVYWYQQSLDQGLQFLIQYYNGEERAKGNILERFSAQQFPDLHSELNLSSLELGDSALYFCASSASGQFNEKLFFGSGTQLSVL.

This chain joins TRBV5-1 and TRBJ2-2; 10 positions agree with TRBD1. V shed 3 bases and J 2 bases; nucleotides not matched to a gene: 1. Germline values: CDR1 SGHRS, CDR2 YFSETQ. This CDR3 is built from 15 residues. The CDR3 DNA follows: TGCGCCAGCAGCTCGACAGGGGGCAACACCGGGGAGCTGTTTTTT. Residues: CASSSTGGNTGELFF.

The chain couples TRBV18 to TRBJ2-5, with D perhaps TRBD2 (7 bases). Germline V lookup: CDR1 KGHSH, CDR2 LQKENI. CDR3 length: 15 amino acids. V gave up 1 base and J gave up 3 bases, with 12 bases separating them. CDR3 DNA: TGTGCCAGCTCACCACTTACAGGGAGGGAAGAGACCCAGTACTTC. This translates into CASSPLTGREETQYF.

The CDR3 reads CASSPDKGGSEKLFF. The CDR3 DNA is TGTGCCAGCTCACCTGACAAAGGGGGTAGTGAAAAACTGTTTTTT. The chain recombines TRBV18 with TRBJ1-4; D might be TRBD1 (6 bases). This CDR3 has 15 amino acids. Germline-derived CDR1 and CDR2 are KGHSH and LQKENI. Trimming shortened V by 3 bases and J by 7 bases, and 15 bases separated the two germline ends.

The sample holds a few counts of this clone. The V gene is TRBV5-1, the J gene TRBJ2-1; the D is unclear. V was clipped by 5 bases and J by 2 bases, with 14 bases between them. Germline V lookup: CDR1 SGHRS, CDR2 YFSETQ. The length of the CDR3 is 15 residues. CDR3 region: CASRPTGGTYNEQFF. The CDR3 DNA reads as TGCGCCAGCAGGCCTACGGGCGGTACCTACAATGAGCAGTTCTTC.

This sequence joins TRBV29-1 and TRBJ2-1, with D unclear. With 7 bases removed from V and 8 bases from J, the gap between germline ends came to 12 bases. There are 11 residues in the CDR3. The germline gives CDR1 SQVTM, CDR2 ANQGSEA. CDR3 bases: TGCAGCGCCGAGAGCTCTCATGAGCAGTTCTTC. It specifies CSAESSHEQFF.

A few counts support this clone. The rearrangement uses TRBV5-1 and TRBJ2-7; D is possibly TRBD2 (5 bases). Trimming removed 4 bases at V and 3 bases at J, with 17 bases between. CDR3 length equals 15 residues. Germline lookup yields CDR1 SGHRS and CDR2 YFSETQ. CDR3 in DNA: TGCGCCAGCAGCCTCGGACTTGTGAGACGCTACGAGCAGTACGTC. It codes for CASSLGLVRRYEQYV.

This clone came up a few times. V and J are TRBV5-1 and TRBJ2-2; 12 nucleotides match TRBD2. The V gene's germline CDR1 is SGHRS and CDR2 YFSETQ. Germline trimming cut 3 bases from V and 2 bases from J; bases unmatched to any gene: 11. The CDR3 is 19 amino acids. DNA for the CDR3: TGCGCCAGCAGCTCCTGGACTAGCGGGGAGTCGATTAACACCGGGGAGCTGTTTTTT. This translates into CASSSWTSGESINTGELFF.

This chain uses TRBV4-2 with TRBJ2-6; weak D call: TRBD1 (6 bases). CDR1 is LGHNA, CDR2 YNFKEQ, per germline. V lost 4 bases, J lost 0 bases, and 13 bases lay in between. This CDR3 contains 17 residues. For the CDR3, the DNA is TGTGCCAGCAGCCCACAGGGTCCGGGCTCTGGGGCCAACGTCCTGACTTTC. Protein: CASSPQGPGSGANVLTF.

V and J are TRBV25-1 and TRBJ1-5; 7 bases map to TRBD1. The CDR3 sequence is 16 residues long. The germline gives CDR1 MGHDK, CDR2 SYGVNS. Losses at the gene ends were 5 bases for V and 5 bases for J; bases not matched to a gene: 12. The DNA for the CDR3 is TGTGCCAGCAGTAGTACGGGGCAGAGGGGGCATCAGCCCCAGCATTTT. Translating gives CASSSTGQRGHQPQHF.

CDR3 loop: CASSLGQNGYTF. DNA for the CDR3: TGTGCCAGCAGTTTGGGACAGAATGGCTACACCTTC. The rearrangement uses TRBV28 and TRBJ1-2; 7 nucleotides line up with TRBD1. Germline-derived CDR1 and CDR2 are MDHEN and SYDVKM. V shed 3 bases, J shed 6 bases, and the junction held 1 base outside the gene matches. The CDR3 spans 12 residues.